This T cell receptor (beta chain) emerged from a study of shared clonotypes between healthy human individuals. It was CD45RO-negative cells, positively selected for CCR7, that made up naive CD8 cells, with terminally differentiated effector memory CD45RA+ cells excluded. Only in-frame clones appear in the TCRdb table, and some are missing; sequencing was by immunoSEQ multiplex PCR. The table includes around 2,000,000 clones, less than 95% detected once. After removal of 4 bases from V and 3 bases from J, the junction contained 10 bases not matched to a gene. CDR3 length: 15 amino acids. The germline V gene has CDR1 GTSNPN and CDR2 SVGIG (reference sequence).

This sequence originates from a young man in good health. J is TRBJ2-3 and V is TRBV30, with 7 bases identical to TRBD2. Sequences were obtained from naive CD8+ T cells sorted from blood. Here the CDR3 DNA reads TGTGCCTGGATGAGGAACCCAGCGGGGACAGATACGCAGTATTTT. Amino acids: CAWMRNPAGTDTQYF. Full variable domain (remainder filled in from reference TRBV30 and TRBJ2-3): SQTIHQWPATLVQPVGSPLSLECTVEGTSNPNLYWYRQAAGRGLQLLFYSVGIGQISSEVPQNLSASRPQDRQFILSSKKLLLSDSGFYLCAWMRNPAGTDTQYFGPGTRLTVL.